One and the same sample provided the 30 T cell receptor beta chains below, sequenced in a study of spatial heterogeneity in lung cancer. TCRdb reprocessed the 5' RACE reads via MiXCR and lists one record per CDR3 protein. The sample includes 15,000 to 20,000 distinct CDR3 sequences, over 8.5% seen only once; the top ten take under 25%. Time point defined: blood at routine non-recurrence follow-up after resection. This specimen was PBMCs, taken at follow-up. Source of these receptors: a male donor with early-stage non-small cell lung cancer.

This clonotype is medium-sized in the sample. The V call is TRBV5-1, the J call TRBJ2-1; 13 bases are a match to TRBD2. The ends lost 2 bases at V and 15 bases at J; junction bases unmatched: 8. This CDR3 spans 14 amino acids. The germline CDR1 and CDR2 sequences are SGHRS and YFSETQ. In DNA form, the CDR3 reads TGCGCCAGCAGCTTTACCGGACTAGCGGGAGAGGGGTTCTTC. This gives the protein CASSFTGLAGEGFF.

This clonotype was found a few times. The chain combines TRBV6-4 with TRBJ1-5; D gene ambiguous. The germline V and J ends were trimmed by 5 bases and 1 base, with 6 bases remaining between them. The CDR3 sequence is 13 residues long. Germline values: CDR1 MRHNA, CDR2 SNTAGT. The CDR3 DNA follows: TGTGCCAGCAGTCCGGACAGCAATCAGCCCCAGCATTTT. This sequence encodes CASSPDSNQPQHF.

This clonotype was observed at least ten times. This rearrangement joins TRBV20-1 to TRBJ2-7, with D possibly TRBD1 on 5 matching bases. The CDR3 runs to 13 residues. V dropped 5 bases and J dropped 6 bases, with 17 bases sitting between them. Germline values: CDR1 DFQATT, CDR2 SNEGSKA (reference sequence). Here the CDR3 DNA reads TGCAGTGCTGGGTCGACAGTTTCCAGCGAGCAGTACTTC. This gives the protein CSAGSTVSSEQYF.

The sample holds many counts of this clonotype. The chain combines TRBV11-2 with TRBJ2-5, with D tentatively TRBD2 (6 bases). The CDR3 totals 13 residues. The germline CDR1 and CDR2 sequences are SGHAT and FQNNGV. The V end lost 0 bases, the J end lost 9 bases, and 11 bases lay between the germline ends. CDR3 sequence reads: CASSLDFGDSQYF. CDR3 DNA sequence: TGTGCCAGCAGCTTAGACTTTGGGGACTCCCAGTACTTC. The whole variable domain, filled in from reference TRBV11-2 and TRBJ2-5, reads EAGVAQSPRYKIIEKRQSVAFWCNPISGHATLYWYQQILGQGPKLLIQFQNNGVVDDSQLPKDRFSAERLKGVDSTLKIQPAKLEDSAVYLCASSLDFGDSQYFGPGTRLLVL.

This clonotype was counted ten times or more. The CDR3 DNA reads TGTGCCAGCAGCTTATATCGGGGTACGGGCACTGAAGCTTTCTTT. This codes for CASSLYRGTGTEAFF. The chain links TRBV11-2 to TRBJ1-1; no clear D. CDR3 length: 15 residues. Looked up from germline, CDR1 is SGHAT and CDR2 is FQNNGV. The V end lost 2 bases, the J end lost 4 bases, and 14 bases lay between the germline ends.

This clonotype was seen ten or more times. This rearrangement joins TRBV6-5 to TRBJ2-3, with 7 positions matching TRBD1. The CDR3 totals 15 residues. Germline values: CDR1 MNHEY, CDR2 SVGAGI. The ends lost 5 bases at V and 6 bases at J; junction bases unmatched: 11. This CDR3 is CASSPGQKLRDTQYF. The CDR3 coding sequence is TGTGCCAGCAGTCCGGGACAGAAACTTCGGGATACGCAGTATTTT.

This clonotype was seen ten or more times. V and J are TRBV18 and TRBJ2-5; D remains unclear. Per germline, CDR1 KGHSH and CDR2 LQKENI. Trimming took off 6 bases at V and 5 bases at J, with 22 bases between the two ends. The CDR3 runs 16 residues. CDR3 coding DNA: TGTGCCAGCTCGCAGACCCTCCCGGACGGTGGGGAGACCCAGTACTTC. It specifies CASSQTLPDGGETQYF.

As concerns this clonotype: A much larger clone lies a single base off, so this may be a read error. Here the CDR3 DNA reads TGTGCCAGCAGCTTGCGGGATAACCAGCCCCAGCATTTT. Translating it yields CASSLRDNQPQHF. The V and J genes are TRBV7-8 and TRBJ1-5, with no clear D. The germline V gene has CDR1 SGHVS and CDR2 FQNEAQ. This CDR3 is built from 13 residues. With 3 bases removed from V and 7 bases from J, the gap between germline ends came to 10 bases.

This clonotype was seen ten or more times. The chain employs TRBV10-2 and TRBJ2-5, with 7 bases lining up with TRBD1. V was clipped by 3 bases and J by 2 bases; unmatched bases: 6. Germline loops: CDR1 WSHSY, CDR2 SAAADI. The CDR3 contains 15 residues. CDR3: CASSDTGVSQETQYF. CDR3 sequence (DNA): TGCGCCAGCAGTGACACAGGGGTATCGCAAGAGACCCAGTACTTC.

This clonotype was seen ten or more times. The rearrangement links TRBV4-2 to TRBJ1-1; TRBD1 aligns across 7 bases. CDR1 is LGHNA, CDR2 YNFKEQ, per germline. V lost 4 bases and J lost 3; bases outside the gene matches: 8. The CDR3 runs to 15 residues. Here the CDR3 reads CASSPQTGDDTEAFF. DNA for the CDR3: TGTGCCAGCAGCCCCCAAACAGGGGACGACACTGAAGCTTTCTTT.

The V call is TRBV6-2 or TRBV6-3, the J call TRBJ2-3; perhaps TRBD1 as D (5 bases). The CDR3 runs to 15 residues. Germline V lookup: CDR1 MNHEY, CDR2 SVGEGT. V shed 3 bases and J shed 2 bases, with 12 bases lying between them. CDR3 DNA: TGTGCCAGCAGTTATGTCCAGGGATCCACAGATACGCAGTATTTT. Its translation: CASSYVQGSTDTQYF.

V and J are TRBV12-3 or TRBV12-4 and TRBJ2-1, with 8 bases matching TRBD2. The CDR3 runs 14 residues. Trimming removed 6 bases from V and 7 bases from J; junction bases left unmatched: 8. CDR3 bases: TGTGCCAGCAGGGAGGGACTAGTGACTAATGAGCAGTTCTTC. Amino acid sequence: CASREGLVTNEQFF.

This clonotype was recorded at least ten times. J is TRBJ1-4 and V is TRBV4-1; possibly TRBD1 for D (6 bases). Looked up from germline, CDR1 is MGHRA and CDR2 is YSYEKL. The CDR3 totals 17 residues. V was pared by 4 bases and J by 5 bases, with 20 bases between. The CDR3 sequence is CASSPQGMYRANEKLFF. The CDR3 DNA follows: TGCGCCAGCAGCCCCCAGGGAATGTACAGGGCCAATGAAAAACTGTTTTTT.

This clonotype was found many times. The chain is built from TRBV20-1 and TRBJ2-7; D may be TRBD1 (5 bases). The CDR3 runs 12 residues. Germline values: CDR1 DFQATT, CDR2 SNEGSKA (reference sequence). V lost 5 bases and J lost 7, with 15 bases in between. The CDR3 sequence is CSALGAGREQYF. The CDR3 DNA reads TGCAGTGCTCTAGGGGCAGGAAGAGAGCAGTACTTC.

This clonotype has just a few counts. The CDR3 loop reads CASSQADVSYEQYF. The CDR3 DNA sequence: TGTGCCAGCAGCCAAGCCGACGTTTCCTACGAGCAGTACTTC. This chain joins TRBV3-1 and TRBJ2-7; D unresolved. In germline, CDR1 is LGHDT, CDR2 YNNKEL (reference sequence). This CDR3 has 14 residues. With 1 base removed from V and 1 base from J, the gap between germline ends came to 8 bases.

This clonotype was recorded many times. The V and J genes are TRBV6-5 and TRBJ2-1; no reliable D call. This CDR3 spans 15 amino acids. The germline V and J ends were trimmed by 0 bases and 1 base, with 7 bases remaining between them. Germline CDR1 MNHEY, CDR2 SVGAGI. DNA of the CDR3: TGTGCCAGCAGTTACTCTGTCGGATCCTACAATGAGCAGTTCTTC. It codes for CASSYSVGSYNEQFF.

This clonotype was detected ten times or more. The gene calls are TRBV5-5 and TRBJ2-4; 9 bases fit TRBD1. The CDR3 totals 16 residues. CDR1 is SGHKS and CDR2 is YYEKEE in the germline V gene (reference sequence). J gave up 4 bases and V 1 base, and 6 bases lay outside the gene matches. CDR3 DNA sequence: TGTGCCAGCAGCTTGTACGGGACAGGGAAAAAAAACATTCAGTACTTC. This translates into CASSLYGTGKKNIQYF.

This clonotype has at least ten counts. The rearrangement links TRBV28 to TRBJ2-3; 11 bases match TRBD2. J lost 2 bases, V lost 6 bases, and 16 bases had no gene match. Germline V CDR1 and CDR2: MDHEN, SYDVKM. This CDR3 has 19 residues. CDR3 sequence reads: CASRPSRWSGLADTDTQYF. The CDR3 DNA is TGTGCCAGCAGACCCTCGCGTTGGTCGGGACTAGCGGACACAGATACGCAGTATTTT. Full variable domain (missing parts from reference TRBV28 and TRBJ2-3): DVKVTQSSRYLVKRTGEKVFLECVQDMDHENMFWYRQDPGLGLRLIYFSYDVKMKEKGDIPEGYSVSREKKERFSLILESASTNQTSMYLCASRPSRWSGLADTDTQYFGPGTRLTVL.

This clonotype has more than one count but fewer than ten. The gene calls are TRBV13 and TRBJ2-7; 10 bases are a match to TRBD1. The CDR3 length is 15 residues. Trimming cost V 5 bases and J 3 bases; bases outside gene matches: 7. Germline assignment: CDR1 PRHDT and CDR2 FYEKMQ (reference sequence). In DNA, the CDR3 is TGTGCCAGCAGCCCAGGGGGACAGGGGATCTACGAGCAGTACTTC. It translates to CASSPGGQGIYEQYF.

This clonotype appeared many times. The V and J genes are TRBV11-3 and TRBJ2-7; TRBD2 agrees at 12 bases. Germline CDR1 is SGHNT and CDR2 is YENEEA. The trim removed 6 bases at V and 7 bases at J, leaving 13 bases unmatched. This CDR3 spans 16 amino acids. The CDR3 loop is CASREKTSGSWWEQYF. The CDR3 DNA is TGTGCCAGCAGGGAAAAGACTAGCGGGAGTTGGTGGGAGCAGTACTTC.

The rearrangement uses TRBV20-1 and TRBJ2-7, with a possible D match to TRBD1 (6 bases). V was pared by 5 bases and J by 2 bases, with 16 bases between. The CDR3 runs to 14 residues. The germline V gene has CDR1 DFQATT and CDR2 SNEGSKA (reference sequence). The CDR3 protein is CSAQYSGHTYEQYF. The CDR3 nucleotides read TGCAGTGCTCAATACTCGGGACATACCTACGAGCAGTACTTC.

This clonotype has ten or more counts. V is TRBV20-1 and J is TRBJ1-5; no definite D call. The CDR3 extends over 15 amino acids. Germline V gene lookup returns CDR1 DFQATT and CDR2 SNEGSKA (reference sequence). The ends were cut back, 3 bases at V and 3 bases at J, with 15 bases in the middle. CDR3 in amino acids: CSASRAGTFNQPQHF. As DNA, the CDR3 is TGCAGTGCTAGTCGCGCCGGAACATTCAATCAGCCCCAGCATTTT.

This clonotype occurred a few times. The CDR3 here is CASTPTSGRAGTDTQYF. Written as DNA, the CDR3 is TGTGCCAGCACCCCGACTAGCGGGAGGGCGGGCACAGATACGCAGTATTTT. The chain has TRBV6-2 or TRBV6-3 and TRBJ2-3, with 14 bases aligning to TRBD2. CDR3 length equals 17 residues. V was clipped by 7 bases and J by 1 base; unmatched bases: 7. Germline loops: CDR1 MNHEY, CDR2 SVGEGT.

This clonotype appeared a few times. The chain recombines TRBV15 with TRBJ2-2, with D possibly matching TRBD2 (5 bases). CDR3 length: 15 residues. In germline, CDR1 is LNHNV, CDR2 YYDKDF (reference sequence). V lost 5 bases and J 1 base, leaving 11 bases between the germline ends. This CDR3 is CATSAGERNTGELFF. Written as DNA, the CDR3 is TGTGCCACCAGCGCCGGGGAGAGGAACACCGGGGAGCTGTTTTTT.

This clonotype was found many times. The chain couples TRBV4-1 to TRBJ1-6; 8 positions agree with TRBD1. Trimming took 0 bases from V and 10 from J; bases not matched to a gene: 5. Germline V gene sequence: CDR1 MGHRA, CDR2 YSYEKL. The CDR3 length is 15 residues. The CDR3 nucleotides read TGCGCCAGCAGCCAAGAGGTGACAGGGGACTCACCCCTCCACTTT. Translation: CASSQEVTGDSPLHF.

This clonotype was observed a handful of times. The V gene is TRBV20-1, the J gene TRBJ2-5; 8 nucleotides line up with TRBD2. The trim removed 3 bases at V and 2 bases at J, leaving 5 bases unmatched. This CDR3 is 14 amino acids long. Germline lookup yields CDR1 DFQATT and CDR2 SNEGSKA (reference sequence). The CDR3 reads CSASRGGPQETQYF. The CDR3 coding sequence is TGCAGTGCTAGTCGCGGGGGGCCTCAAGAGACCCAGTACTTC.

Concerning this clonotype: A much larger clone is a single base away; this may be a read error. V usage is TRBV7-2 and J usage is TRBJ2-7, with D unclear. The CDR3 has 13 amino acids. CDR1 is SGHTA and CDR2 is FQGNSA in the germline V gene. V was shortened by 1 base and J by 5 bases, with 9 bases between the two germline ends. CDR3 amino acids: CASSLVAVNEQYF. The CDR3 DNA reads TGTGCCAGCAGCTTAGTCGCGGTGAACGAGCAGTACTTC.

In this sample, this clonotype turned up many times. The chain joins TRBV10-3 to TRBJ2-3; no definite D call. Germline-derived CDR1 and CDR2 are ENHRY and SYGVKD. Trimming left V 2 bases short and J 1 base short, with 10 bases between. This CDR3 has 15 residues. The CDR3 sequence: CAISETNFGTDTQYF. The CDR3 DNA reads TGTGCCATCAGTGAGACCAACTTTGGCACAGATACGCAGTATTTT.

This clonotype has ten or more counts. The chain is built from TRBV27 and TRBJ2-3; 10 positions agree with TRBD1. V was pared by 5 bases and J by 1 base, with 6 bases of the junction left unmatched. CDR1 is MNHEY and CDR2 is SMNVEV in the germline V gene (reference sequence). The length of the CDR3 is 16 residues. As DNA, the CDR3 is TGTGCCAGCAGTACCAGGACAGGGGGAGGCACAGATACGCAGTATTTT. This sequence encodes CASSTRTGGGTDTQYF.

This clonotype has ten or more counts. This chain connects TRBV6-4 to TRBJ1-1; D possibly corresponds to TRBD1 (6 bases). Germline CDR1 is MRHNA and CDR2 is SNTAGT. The CDR3 has 15 amino acids. Trimming removed 4 bases from V and 1 base from J, with 13 bases in between. The CDR3 region has the DNA TGTGCCAGCAGTGTCCAAGGGGGTTCGAACACTGAAGCTTTCTTT. Residues: CASSVQGGSNTEAFF.